The sequence of this TCR beta chain was determined in a study of blood T cell repertoires in COVID-19. About the study: Samples taken during acute and convalescent COVID-19 were collected in the United States, Italy and Spain. Sources were T cells, B-cell-depleted T cells, or PBMCs; the material itself was cDNA or gDNA.

In the authors' workflow: Amplification of reference gene primers was used by the study to estimate nucleated cell counts. Assay: immunoSEQ multiplex PCR; the TCRdb copy retains only in-frame clones and omits some. For V, J and clone size, that table is used; D and trimming come from the DNA. This table holds around 160,000 clones, 80% to 85% found once. The CDR3 has 15 amino acids. Germline loops: CDR1 KGHSH, CDR2 LQKENI. Trimming at V came to 0 bases and at J to 7 bases, leaving 5 bases not matched to a gene. Sequencing was performed on peripheral blood. V usage is TRBV18 and J usage is TRBJ2-7, with 11 bases fitting TRBD1. The sequence was obtained from a human donor in a cohort sampled during active COVID-19. This CDR3 reads CASSPPGDRGYEQYF. Written as DNA, the CDR3 is TGTGCCAGCTCACCACCGGGGGACAGGGGGTATGAGCAGTACTTC.